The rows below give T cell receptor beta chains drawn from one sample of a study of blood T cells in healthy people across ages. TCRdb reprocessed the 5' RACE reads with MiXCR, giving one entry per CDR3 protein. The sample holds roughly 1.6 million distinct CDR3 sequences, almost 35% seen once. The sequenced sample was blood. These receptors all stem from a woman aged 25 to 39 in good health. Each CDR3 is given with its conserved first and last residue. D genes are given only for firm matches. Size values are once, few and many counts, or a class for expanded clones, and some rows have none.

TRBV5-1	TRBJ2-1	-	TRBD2	CASSLSSGSHIDEQFF	TGCGCCAGCAGCTTGTCGAGCGGGAGTCACATCGATGAGCAGTTCTTC
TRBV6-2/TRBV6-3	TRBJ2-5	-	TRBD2	CASRSSGGAERTQYF	TGCGCCAGCAGGTCGAGCGGGGGGGCGGAAAGGACCCAGTACTTC
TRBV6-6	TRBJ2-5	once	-	CASSDLVQETQYF	TGTGCCAGCAGTGATCTTGTGCAAGAGACCCAGTACTTC
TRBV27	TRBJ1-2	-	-	CASTSGPPGADYGYTF	TGTGCCAGCACCTCAGGCCCCCCAGGGGCGGACTATGGCTACACCTTC
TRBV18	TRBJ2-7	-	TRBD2	CASSPIAGGCYEQYF	TGTGCCAGCTCACCCATAGCGGGGGGATGCTACGAGCAGTACTTC
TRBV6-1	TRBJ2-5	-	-	CASSVRTGQETQYF	TGTGCCAGCAGTGTGCGGACTGGGCAAGAGACCCAGTACTTC
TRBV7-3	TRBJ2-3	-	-	CAPAYGVTDTQYF	TGTGCCCCAGCATACGGGGTCACAGATACGCAGTATTTT
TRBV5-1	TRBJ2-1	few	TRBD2	CASSLIAGGPDEQFF	TGCGCCAGCAGCTTAATAGCGGGGGGGCCCGATGAGCAGTTCTTC
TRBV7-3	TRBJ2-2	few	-	CASSPKRATNTGELFF	TGTGCCAGCAGCCCCAAAAGGGCTACTAACACCGGGGAGCTGTTTTTT
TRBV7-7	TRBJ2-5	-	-	CASSWGPVAGAFQETQYF	TGTGCCAGCAGCTGGGGGCCAGTGGCGGGGGCCTTCCAAGAGACCCAGTACTTC
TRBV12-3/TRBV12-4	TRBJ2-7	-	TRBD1	CASTRDRVPSYEQYF	TGTGCCAGCACCCGGGACAGGGTCCCCTCCTACGAGCAGTACTTC
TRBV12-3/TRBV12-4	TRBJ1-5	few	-	CASSQRYQPQHF	TGTGCCAGCAGTCAACGGTATCAGCCCCAGCATTTT
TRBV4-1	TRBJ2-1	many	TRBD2	CASSQEGQEAAGGNEQFF	TGCGCCAGCAGCCAAGAAGGGCAAGAGGCGGCGGGGGGCAATGAGCAGTTCTTC
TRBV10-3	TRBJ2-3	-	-	CATGAGTATDTQYF	TGTGCCACGGGGGCGGGGACCGCCACAGATACGCAGTATTTT
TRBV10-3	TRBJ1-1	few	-	CAISDTALNTEAFF	TGTGCCATCAGTGACACAGCTTTGAACACTGAAGCTTTCTTT
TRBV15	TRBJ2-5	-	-	CATSAQEAQYF	TGTGCCACCAGCGCTCAAGAGGCCCAGTACTTC
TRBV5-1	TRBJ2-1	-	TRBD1	CASSVTGGIDNEQFF	TGCGCCAGCAGTGTAACAGGGGGGATAGACAATGAGCAGTTCTTC
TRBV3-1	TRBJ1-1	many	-	CASSRLGQMNTEAFF	TGTGCCAGCAGCCGACTTGGACAGATGAACACTGAAGCTTTCTTT
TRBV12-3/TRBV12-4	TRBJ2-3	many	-	CASSSLWEDTQYF	TGTGCCAGCAGTTCCCTATGGGAAGATACGCAGTATTTT
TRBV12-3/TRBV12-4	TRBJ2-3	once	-	CASSLWGSTPDTQYF	TGTGCCAGCAGTTTATGGGGGAGCACACCAGATACGCAGTATTTT